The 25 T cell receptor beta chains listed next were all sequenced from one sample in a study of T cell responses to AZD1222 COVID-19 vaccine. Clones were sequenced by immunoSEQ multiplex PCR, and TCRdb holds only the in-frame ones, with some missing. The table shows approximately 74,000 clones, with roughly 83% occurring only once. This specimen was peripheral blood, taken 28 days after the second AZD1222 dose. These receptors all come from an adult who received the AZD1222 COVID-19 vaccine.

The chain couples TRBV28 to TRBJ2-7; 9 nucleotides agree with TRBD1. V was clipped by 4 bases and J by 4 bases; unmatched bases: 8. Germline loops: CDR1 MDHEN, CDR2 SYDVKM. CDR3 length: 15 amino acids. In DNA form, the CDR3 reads TGTGCCAGCAGTTCTCCGGGACAGGGTGGATACGAGCAGTACTTC. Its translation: CASSSPGQGGYEQYF.

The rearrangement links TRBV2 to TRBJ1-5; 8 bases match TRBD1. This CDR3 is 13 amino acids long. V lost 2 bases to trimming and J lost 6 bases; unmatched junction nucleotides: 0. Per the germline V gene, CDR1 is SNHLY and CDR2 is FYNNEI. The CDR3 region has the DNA TGTGCCAGCAGTGAACAGGGGGCTCAGCCCCAGCATTTT. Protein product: CASSEQGAQPQHF.

Here the CDR3 DNA reads TGTGCCAGCAGCCCCTATGGACTAGCGGGAGGTGGGGGCAATGAGCAGTTCTTC. It specifies CASSPYGLAGGGGNEQFF. The chain is built from TRBV7-9 and TRBJ2-1; 14 bases match TRBD2. This CDR3 comprises 18 residues. In germline, CDR1 is SEHNR, CDR2 FQNEAQ (reference sequence). The junction had 12 bases not matched to a gene; V was cut back by 5 bases and J by 6 bases.

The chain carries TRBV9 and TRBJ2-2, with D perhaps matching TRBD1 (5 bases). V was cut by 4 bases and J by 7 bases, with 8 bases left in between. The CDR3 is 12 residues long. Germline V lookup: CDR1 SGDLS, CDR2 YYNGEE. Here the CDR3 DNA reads TGTGCCAGCAGCTCCCAGGGCGGGGAGCTGTTTTTT. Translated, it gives CASSSQGGELFF.

The chain's CDR3 is CASSLNTNYGYTF. The CDR3, as DNA: TGTGCCAGCAGCTTGAATACAAACTATGGCTACACCTTC. This sequence joins TRBV7-9 and TRBJ1-2; D remains ambiguous. This CDR3 is 13 amino acids long. V was trimmed by 3 bases and J by 2 bases, leaving 7 bases between them. CDR1 and CDR2 (germline): SEHNR, FQNEAQ (reference sequence).

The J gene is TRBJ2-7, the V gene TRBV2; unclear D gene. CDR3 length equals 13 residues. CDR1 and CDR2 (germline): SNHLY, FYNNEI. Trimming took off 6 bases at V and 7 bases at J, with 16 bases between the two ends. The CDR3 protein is CASSPDGVWEQYF. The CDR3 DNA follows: TGTGCCAGCAGCCCGGACGGCGTGTGGGAGCAGTACTTC.

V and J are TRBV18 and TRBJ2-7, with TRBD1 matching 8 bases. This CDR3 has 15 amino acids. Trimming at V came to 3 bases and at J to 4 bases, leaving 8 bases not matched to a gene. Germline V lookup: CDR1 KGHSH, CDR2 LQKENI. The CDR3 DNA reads TGTGCCAGCTCACCCCGGGACAGGCCCCTATACGAGCAGTACTTC. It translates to CASSPRDRPLYEQYF.

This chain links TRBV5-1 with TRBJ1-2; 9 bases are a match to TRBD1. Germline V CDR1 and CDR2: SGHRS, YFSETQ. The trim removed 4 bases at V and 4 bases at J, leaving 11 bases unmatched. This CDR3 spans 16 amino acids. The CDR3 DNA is TGCGCCAGCAGCCTTGTCGGGACAGGGACCCCCTATGGCTACACCTTC. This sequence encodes CASSLVGTGTPYGYTF.

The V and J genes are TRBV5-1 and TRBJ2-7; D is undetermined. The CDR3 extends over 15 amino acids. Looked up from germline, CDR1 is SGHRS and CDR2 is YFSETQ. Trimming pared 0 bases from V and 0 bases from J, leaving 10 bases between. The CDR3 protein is CASSLATFSSYEQYF. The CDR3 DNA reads TGCGCCAGCAGCTTGGCGACGTTTAGCTCCTACGAGCAGTACTTC.

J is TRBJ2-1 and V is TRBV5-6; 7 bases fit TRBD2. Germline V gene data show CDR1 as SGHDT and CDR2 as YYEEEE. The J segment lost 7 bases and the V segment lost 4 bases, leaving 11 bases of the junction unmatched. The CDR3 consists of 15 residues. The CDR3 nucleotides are TGTGCCAGCAGCCCGCGAGCGGGACTCGTGAATGAGCAGTTCTTC. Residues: CASSPRAGLVNEQFF.

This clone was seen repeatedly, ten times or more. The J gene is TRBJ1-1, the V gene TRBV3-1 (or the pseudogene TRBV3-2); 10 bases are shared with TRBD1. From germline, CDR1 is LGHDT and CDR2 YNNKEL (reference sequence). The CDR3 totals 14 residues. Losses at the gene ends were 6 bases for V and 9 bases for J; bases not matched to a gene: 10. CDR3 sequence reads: CASSYGQGGLQAFF. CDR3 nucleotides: TGTGCCAGCAGTTACGGACAGGGGGGTTTACAAGCTTTCTTT.

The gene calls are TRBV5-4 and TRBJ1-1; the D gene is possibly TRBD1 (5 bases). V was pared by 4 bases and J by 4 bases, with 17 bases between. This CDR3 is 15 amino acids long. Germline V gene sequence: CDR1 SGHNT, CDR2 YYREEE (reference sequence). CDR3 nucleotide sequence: TGTGCCAGCAGCAATATGGATGGGGGGGGCACTGAAGCTTTCTTT. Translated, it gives CASSNMDGGGTEAFF. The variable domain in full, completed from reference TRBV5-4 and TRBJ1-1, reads ETGVTQSPTHLIKTRGQQVTLRCSSQSGHNTVSWYQQALGQGPQFIFQYYREEENGRGNFPPRFSGLQFPNYSSELNVNALELDDSALYLCASSNMDGGGTEAFFGQGTRLTVV.

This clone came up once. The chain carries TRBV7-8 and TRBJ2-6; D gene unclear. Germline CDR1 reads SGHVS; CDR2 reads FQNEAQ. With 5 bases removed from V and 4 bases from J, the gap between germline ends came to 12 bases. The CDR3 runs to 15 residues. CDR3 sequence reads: CASSAQAKGANVLTF. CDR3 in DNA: TGTGCCAGCAGCGCGCAAGCCAAAGGGGCCAACGTCCTGACTTTC.

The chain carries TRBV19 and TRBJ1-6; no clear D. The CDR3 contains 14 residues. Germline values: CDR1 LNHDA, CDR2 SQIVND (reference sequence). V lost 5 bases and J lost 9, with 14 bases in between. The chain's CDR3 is CASSPRGEGSPLHF. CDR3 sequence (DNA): TGTGCCAGTAGTCCCCGGGGAGAGGGTTCACCCCTCCACTTT.

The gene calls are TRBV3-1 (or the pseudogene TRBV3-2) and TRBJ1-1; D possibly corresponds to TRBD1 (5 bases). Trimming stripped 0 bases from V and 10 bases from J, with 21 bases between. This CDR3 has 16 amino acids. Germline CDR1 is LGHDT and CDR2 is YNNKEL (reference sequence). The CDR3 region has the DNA TGTGCCAGCAGCCAAGAAGGAAAAAGGGCCAACGGGGGAGCTTTCTTT. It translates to CASSQEGKRANGGAFF.

CDR3 sequence (DNA): TGTGCCAGCAGTTACACCACAATCCAAGAGACCCAGTACTTC. This translates into CASSYTTIQETQYF. This sequence joins TRBV6-2 or TRBV6-3 and TRBJ2-5; no clear D gene. The V and J ends lost 2 bases and 1 base respectively, with 8 bases between them. The CDR3 sequence is 14 residues long. Looked up from germline, CDR1 is MNHEY and CDR2 is SVGEGT.

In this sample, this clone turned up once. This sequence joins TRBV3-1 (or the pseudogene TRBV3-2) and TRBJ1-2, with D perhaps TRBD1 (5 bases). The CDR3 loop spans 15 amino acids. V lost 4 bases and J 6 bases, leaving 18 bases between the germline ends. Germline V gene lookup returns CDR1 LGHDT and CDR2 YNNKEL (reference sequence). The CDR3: CASSLTGQPGDGYTF. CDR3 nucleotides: TGTGCCAGCAGCCTGACGGGGCAGCCCGGGGATGGCTACACCTTC.

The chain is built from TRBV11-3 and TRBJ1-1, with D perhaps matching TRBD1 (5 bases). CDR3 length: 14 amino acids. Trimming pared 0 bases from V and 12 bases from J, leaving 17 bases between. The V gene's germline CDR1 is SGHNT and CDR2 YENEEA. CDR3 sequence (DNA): TGTGCCAGCAGCTTAGATTTTCAGGGCAGGGAAACTTTCTTT. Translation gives CASSLDFQGRETFF.

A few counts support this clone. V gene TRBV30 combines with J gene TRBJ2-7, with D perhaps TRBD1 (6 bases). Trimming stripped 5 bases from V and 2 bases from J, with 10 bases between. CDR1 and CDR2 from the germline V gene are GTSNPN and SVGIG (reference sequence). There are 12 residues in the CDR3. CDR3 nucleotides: TGTGCCTGGTCGGACAGCCCCTACGAGCAGTACTTC. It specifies CAWSDSPYEQYF.

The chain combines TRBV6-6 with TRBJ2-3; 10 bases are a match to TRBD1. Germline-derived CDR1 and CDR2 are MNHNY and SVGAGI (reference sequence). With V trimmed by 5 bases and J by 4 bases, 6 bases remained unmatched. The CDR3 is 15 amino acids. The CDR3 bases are TGTGCCAGCAGTAGCCGGGACAGGGGTCCAGATACGCAGTATTTT. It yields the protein CASSSRDRGPDTQYF.

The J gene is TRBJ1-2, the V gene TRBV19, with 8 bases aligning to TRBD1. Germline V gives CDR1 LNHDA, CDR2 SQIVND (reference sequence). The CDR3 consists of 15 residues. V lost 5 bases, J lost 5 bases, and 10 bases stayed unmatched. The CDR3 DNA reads TGTGCCAGTAGTCTTCGACAGGGGAGGGGATATGGCTACACCTTC. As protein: CASSLRQGRGYGYTF.

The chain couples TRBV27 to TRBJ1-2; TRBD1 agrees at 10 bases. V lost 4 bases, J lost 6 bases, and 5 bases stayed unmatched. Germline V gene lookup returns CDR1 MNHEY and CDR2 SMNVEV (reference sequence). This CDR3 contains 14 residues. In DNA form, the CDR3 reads TGTGCCAGCAGTTCCCCCGGACAGGGGGATGGCTACACCTTC. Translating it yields CASSSPGQGDGYTF.

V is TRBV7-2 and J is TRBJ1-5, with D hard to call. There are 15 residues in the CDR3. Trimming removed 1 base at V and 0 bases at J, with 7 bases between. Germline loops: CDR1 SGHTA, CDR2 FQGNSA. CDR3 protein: CASSLGGLSNQPQHF. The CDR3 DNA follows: TGTGCCAGCAGCTTAGGAGGACTTAGCAATCAGCCCCAGCATTTT.

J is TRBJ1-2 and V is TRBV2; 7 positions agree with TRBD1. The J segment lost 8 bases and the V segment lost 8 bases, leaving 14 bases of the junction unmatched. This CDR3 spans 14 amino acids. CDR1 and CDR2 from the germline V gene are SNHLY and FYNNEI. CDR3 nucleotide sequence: TGTGCCAGCGGATCCTGGACAGGAACGAGAGGCTACACCTTC. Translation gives CASGSWTGTRGYTF.

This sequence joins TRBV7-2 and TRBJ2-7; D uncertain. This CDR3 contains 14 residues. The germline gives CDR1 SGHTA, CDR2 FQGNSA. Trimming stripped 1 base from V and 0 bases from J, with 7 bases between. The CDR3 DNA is TGTGCCAGCAGCTTAGAGCCACACTCCTACGAGCAGTACTTC. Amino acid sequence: CASSLEPHSYEQYF.